The 15 T cell receptor beta chains given below trace back to one sample, sequenced in a study of vaccination and CD4 T cells after COVID-19. Antigens for these TCRs are unknown. Treatment meaning: roughly 11-day PBMC culture with coronavirus spike peptide pools or control peptides (ViraFEST assay). The Oncomine TCR Beta short-read assay generated sequence data from the DNA of cultured CD4+ T cells. TCRdb fed the PCR reads into MiXCR, producing one record per CDR3 protein. The top ten clones hold about a fifth of a sample with 7,600 or so distinct CDR3 sequences, about 70% of them seen once. Sequenced material: cultured CD4+ T cells from blood, taken after SARS-CoV-2 vaccination. The receptors originated from a human donor with COVID-19.

In this sample, this clonotype turned up a few times. The V and J genes are TRBV6-1 and TRBJ1-1, with a tentative D call TRBD1 (5 bases). Germline V gives CDR1 MNHNS, CDR2 SASEGT. The CDR3 is made up of 12 amino acids. V shed 4 bases and J shed 5 bases, with 8 bases lying between them. For the CDR3, the DNA is TGTGCCAGCAGTGTGAGGGGAACTGAAGCTTTCTTT. Translated, it gives CASSVRGTEAFF.

For the CDR3, the DNA is TGTGCCAGCCGAGGGGGAGGGAGGTACACTGAAGCTTTCTTT. It codes for CASRGGGRYTEAFF. The V gene is TRBV7-2, the J gene TRBJ1-1, with TRBD1 as a possible D gene (6 bases). Germline V CDR1 and CDR2: SGHTA, FQGNSA. V was pared by 8 bases and J by 3 bases, with 16 bases between. The CDR3 length is 14 residues.

This clonotype was observed a handful of times. The chain uses TRBV27 and TRBJ1-1; 7 nucleotides align to TRBD1. Trimming took 5 bases from V and 1 from J; bases not matched to a gene: 10. The germline V gene encodes CDR1 MNHEY and CDR2 SMNVEV (reference sequence). CDR3 length: 16 residues. CDR3 region: CASSPTGAGRNTEAFF. CDR3 coding DNA: TGTGCCAGCAGTCCCACAGGGGCGGGGAGGAACACTGAAGCTTTCTTT.

Notes on this clonotype: At one end, the junction sequence differs from germline, possibly due to a read error. The chain couples TRBV19 to TRBJ2-5; 10 bases align to TRBD1. CDR3 length: 16 residues. Germline-derived CDR1 and CDR2 are LNHDA and SQIVND (reference sequence). For the CDR3, the DNA is TGTGTCAGTAGTCCCCTCCTGGGACAGGGGACAGTGACCCAGTACTTC. Encoded protein: CVSSPLLGQGTVTQYF.

The chain recombines TRBV7-8 with TRBJ2-3; D might be TRBD1 (5 bases). Deletions cut 2 bases from V and 3 bases from J, with 15 bases between. CDR1 and CDR2 (germline): SGHVS, FQNEAQ. The CDR3 covers 16 residues. CDR3 bases: TGTGCCAGCAGCTTAACCGGCACCCCAGGGACAGATACGCAGTATTTT. It encodes CASSLTGTPGTDTQYF.

The genes are TRBV19 and TRBJ1-6; D unclear. The CDR3 covers 17 residues. V gave up 0 bases and J gave up 10 bases, with 19 bases separating them. The germline gives CDR1 LNHDA, CDR2 SQIVND (reference sequence). In nucleotides, the CDR3 is TGTGCCAGTAGTATAGATTGGGCCACTTCATTGGGGTCACCCCTCCACTTT. Amino acid sequence: CASSIDWATSLGSPLHF.

The chain has TRBV6-1 and TRBJ1-2; TRBD1 matches at 9 bases. Trimming at V came to 6 bases and at J to 3 bases, leaving 5 bases not matched to a gene. Per germline, CDR1 MNHNS and CDR2 SASEGT. CDR3 size: 14 residues. The CDR3 is CASSWRDRDYGYTF. In DNA form, the CDR3 reads TGTGCCAGCAGCTGGCGGGACAGGGACTATGGCTACACCTTC.

The V gene is TRBV5-4, the J gene TRBJ1-1, with a possible D match to TRBD1 (5 bases). This CDR3 region has 15 residues. The V gene's germline CDR1 is SGHNT and CDR2 YYREEE (reference sequence). V dropped 0 bases and J dropped 2 bases, with 11 bases sitting between them. CDR3 coding DNA: TGTGCCAGCAGCTTGGCCCGGGGACGAAACACTGAAGCTTTCTTT. This translates into CASSLARGRNTEAFF.

The V and J genes are TRBV7-9 and TRBJ1-5; D is perhaps TRBD1 (6 bases). The V end lost 3 bases, the J end lost 1 base, and 13 bases lay between the germline ends. Germline CDR1 reads SEHNR; CDR2 reads FQNEAQ (reference sequence). This CDR3 is built from 16 residues. The CDR3 bases are TGTGCCAGCAGCTTGGGGGGCAGTGGGAGCAATCAGCCCCAGCATTTT. Amino acid sequence: CASSLGGSGSNQPQHF.

The V and J genes are TRBV20-1 and TRBJ1-1; 9 positions match TRBD1. The CDR3 is 12 residues long. With 7 bases clipped from V and 10 bases from J, the junction kept 10 bases outside the gene matches. CDR1 is DFQATT and CDR2 is SNEGSKA in the germline V gene (reference sequence). CDR3 protein: CSERTGDRPAFF. The CDR3, as DNA: TGCAGTGAGAGGACAGGGGACCGCCCAGCTTTCTTT.

The genes are TRBV19 and TRBJ2-2; the D gene is possibly TRBD1 (6 bases). Trimming stripped 4 bases from V and 9 bases from J, with 18 bases between. CDR1 is LNHDA, CDR2 SQIVND, per germline (reference sequence). This CDR3 comprises 15 residues. The CDR3 loop is CASSTTGNRGRELFF. The CDR3 DNA reads TGTGCCAGTAGTACTACAGGGAATCGGGGCCGGGAGCTGTTTTTT.

The V and J genes are TRBV6-1 and TRBJ2-3, with D perhaps TRBD1 or TRBD2 (6 bases each). The V gene lost 5 bases and the J gene lost 7 bases, with 19 bases spanning the gap. CDR3 size: 15 residues. Germline V lookup: CDR1 MNHNS, CDR2 SASEGT. The CDR3 DNA reads as TGTGCCAGCAGTCCCCCCCCTGGGGGGCCAAATACGCAGTATTTT. Residues: CASSPPPGGPNTQYF.

The chain recombines TRBV20-1 with TRBJ2-4, with 12 bases identical to TRBD2. Germline V gene lookup returns CDR1 DFQATT and CDR2 SNEGSKA (reference sequence). The ends lost 4 bases at V and 3 bases at J; junction bases unmatched: 4. There are 15 residues in the CDR3. In DNA, the CDR3 is TGCAGTGCTATAAGACTAGCGGGGGACAAAAACATTCAGTACTTC. Protein product: CSAIRLAGDKNIQYF.

This rearrangement joins TRBV6-2 or TRBV6-3 to TRBJ1-2; 9 bases fit TRBD1. Germline CDR1 reads MNHEY; CDR2 reads SVGEGT. The V gene end was trimmed by 6 bases and the J gene end by 4 bases; junction bases not matched to a gene: 6. CDR3 length equals 14 residues. CDR3 DNA sequence: TGTGCCAGCAGAGCGGGACAGGGTGCCTATGGCTACACCTTC. This sequence encodes CASRAGQGAYGYTF.

The rearrangement uses TRBV27 and TRBJ1-3; D gene unclear. The CDR3 runs to 14 residues. Looked up from germline, CDR1 is MNHEY and CDR2 is SMNVEV (reference sequence). Trimming removed 5 bases at V and 0 bases at J, with 8 bases between. CDR3 in DNA: TGTGCCAGCAGTGTAACGTTCTCTGGAAACACCATATATTTT. This translates into CASSVTFSGNTIYF.